Given below is one T cell receptor (beta chain) in context. Its antigen has not been determined. Per-base quality was not reported, and no clone a single base away is much larger than it. The CDR3 contains 14 residues, cysteine and phenylalanine counted. Left in the record is the CDR3 DNA by itself, 42 bases read in frame from the first base. The germline V gene yields LGHNA for CDR1 and YNFKEQ for CDR2. Trimming takes 4 bases off V and 2 bases off J; junction bases not matched to a gene: 2. This entry comes from a study of CD8 T cells in Susac syndrome (dated by TCRdb to between 2018 and 2021). A note on the overall study: Of the Susac syndrome patients who were sequenced, eight were in clinical remission while roughly six had clinically active disease. Whether CD8+ T cell activation and differentiation in Susac syndrome was antigen driven was tested using repertoire sequencing. At blood withdrawal, Susac syndrome patients were either therapy-naive, taking corticosteroids (in some cases with IVIg as well), or taking IVIg alone.

Peripheral blood CD8+ and CD4+ T cells from healthy donors, Susac syndrome patients and multiple sclerosis patients were profiled using high-throughput TCR beta sequencing. The Susac syndrome patients fulfilled recently defined diagnostic criteria for either definite or probable disease. Bulk CD8+ and CD4+ T cells were purified magnetically by negative isolation, whereas CD8+ TEMRA cells were enriched by FACS. Blood was collected in EDTA tubes and processed within 24 hours, with PBMCs isolated through density gradient centrifugation. PBMCs destined for TCR sequencing were cryopreserved in liquid nitrogen and later thawed in a 37 °C water bath. A purity of at least 90% was achieved for sorted or isolated CD4+, CD8+ and CD8+ TEMRA cells. What the study reported, not specific to this receptor: The number of individuals in the TCR sequencing and HLA analysis was recognized as being relatively small. The CD4+ T cell repertoire of patients with Susac syndrome showed no detectable clonal expansion.

RNA was extracted using the RNeasy kit, and roughly 0.5 to 1 microgram was reverse transcribed with random hexamers. TCR beta CDR3 regions were amplified with the immunoSEQ multiplex PCR assay covering 54 Vbeta and 13 Jbeta segments. PCR amplification bias was corrected by using a synthetic template baseline for primer optimization and computational correction. In the authors' own workflow: Reads were annotated to V, D and J genes according to IMGT and were analyzed with immunoSEQ Analyzer, with only productive sequences retained. Clonality was computed as one minus Shannon entropy normalized by log2 of the number of productive unique sequences. For each patient and control, public and private clones were evaluated among the 100 most prevalent clones. A clone was defined as Susac-specific if it was absent from the healthy and MS cohorts, from roughly 1,000 published viral clones and from other ImmuneACCESS disease sequences. Using fastp at Q25 and MiXCR, TCRdb reprocessed the public reads and kept productive beta chains. Rows matching on CDR3 protein sequence are summarized as one entry with the most common DNA and genes. V and J calls and clone size were set by TCRdb, not the authors. Present in this sample are some 250,000 distinct CDR3 sequences, around 96% of which were seen just once. The ten biggest clones cover about 0.1% of the sample.

This chain is built from TRBV4-2 and TRBJ2-3; TRBD1 aligns with 8 central bases. The TCR comes from a human donor with Susac syndrome. Sample: CD4+ T cells from PBMCs. The encoded CDR3 is CASSRDRTTDTQYF. The sequenced DNA: TGTGCCAGCAGCCGGGACAGGACCACAGATACGCAGTATTTT.